A selection of T cell receptor beta chains follows, all from one sample in a study of technical replicates of blood from a handful of donors. Measured with immunoSEQ multiplex PCR; TCRdb has only the in-frame clones, and not every one. The table records 45,000 to 55,000 clones, more than 95% of them present only once. The material sequenced was T cells isolated from PBMCs. The receptor source for this set is a human donor in good health. Both conserved end residues are trimmed from each CDR3.

TRBV27	TRBJ1-2	ASREPGVYGYT
TRBV29-1	TRBJ1-2	SVLMGEVDYYGYT
TRBV6-6	TRBJ2-7	ASSYSERDEQY
TRBV2	TRBJ2-5	ASTGWTEETQY
TRBV29-1	TRBJ1-5	SVDGTGGQPQH
TRBV11-2	TRBJ2-1	ASSLIGGQAQNEQF
TRBV7-2	TRBJ1-1	ASSLIGGNTEAF
TRBV6-1	TRBJ2-2	ASREPGLPQTRELF
TRBV10-3	TRBJ2-1	AIKSGGLDEQF
TRBV2	TRBJ1-2	ASSELSGSYGYT
TRBV7-2	TRBJ2-2	ASSLGLVNTGELF
TRBV18	TRBJ2-3	ASSPRLAGNGDTQY
TRBV7-2	TRBJ1-1	ASSSILMNTEAF
TRBV6-1	TRBJ2-5	ASSATGTAETQY
TRBV7-9	TRBJ2-5	ASSLAGDRGETQY
TRBV18	TRBJ1-1	ASSIHTDNTEAF
TRBV7-9	TRBJ2-7	ASSPSGYEQY
TRBV23-1	TRBJ1-5	ASSQFGESNQPQH
TRBV4-3	TRBJ1-2	ASSQEHVLGYGYT
TRBV11-2	TRBJ1-2	ASSYSHSYGYT
TRBV6-5	TRBJ1-4	ASSYSSGSIEEKLF
TRBV9	TRBJ1-5	ASSGGQGWPQH
TRBV7-3	TRBJ2-1	ASSWTGAVDEQF
TRBV6-5	TRBJ2-1	ASREREVSYNEQF
TRBV18	TRBJ2-5	ASSPDKGHPGETQY
TRBV19	TRBJ2-1	ASSSAGLVNEQF
TRBV6-1	TRBJ1-1	ASRLGADRGEAF
TRBV5-6	TRBJ1-2	ASSLVSGSGYT
TRBV18	TRBJ2-7	ASSTPTDALSYEQY
TRBV4-2	TRBJ2-1	ASSPGDKYNEQF
TRBV9	TRBJ2-7	ASSVGPGVGTIYYEQY
TRBV7-8	TRBJ1-5	ASSLALYGGTSDQPQH
TRBV6-5	TRBJ1-1	ASSYIGTALEAF
TRBV9	TRBJ2-3	ASSPRAGGDTQY